This TCR beta chain was observed in a study of T cell clonality in common variable immunodeficiency. Study-wide results and limits: Compared with controls, CVID subjects had fewer shared TCRbeta clones. The cause of increased CVID clonality remains unclear without subpopulation sequencing. Compared with healthy controls, CVID subjects showed increased TCRbeta clonality, mostly in about a third.

About this clone itself: What it binds is unknown.

TCRdb's copy holds only in-frame clones and misses some; the assay was immunoSEQ multiplex PCR. The sample presents roughly 58,000 clones, none singletons. The specimen was peripheral blood mononuclear cells. This clonotype was obtained from a person between 18 and 75 years old in good health.

The sequenced CDR3 bases are TGTGCCTGGGCAGGACTAGCGGGAGGGAGTGAG. It translates to CAWAGLAGGSE. Given in full, the CDR3 is CAWAGLAGGSEQFF. V is TRBV30 and J is TRBJ2-1; 15 positions agree with TRBD2. The read ends 3 residues early relative to the CDR3; the germline J gene fills the gap. The germline CDR1 and CDR2 sequences are GTSNPN and SVGIG (reference sequence). The V and J ends lost 5 bases and 9 bases, in that order; junction bases with no gene match: 5. The length of the CDR3 is 14 residues.